Each of the 18 T cell receptor beta chains below was sequenced from the same sample in a study of molecular identifiers for immune sequencing clone quantification. One entry per CDR3 protein, called by TCRdb with MiXCR from the PCR reads. Of about 60,000 distinct CDR3 sequences listed, around a fifth are singletons. The sequencing sample was made of naive CD8+ T cells from blood, with Jurkat cell RNA spiked in. The sample's subset: FACS-sorted CD8+CD4-CCR7+CD45RA+ naive T cells. Receptors originate from a human donor in good health. Some libraries in this study had Jurkat cell RNA spiked in.

Comment on this clonotype: This likely comes from a read error, as the CDR3 has no conserved phenylalanine or tryptophan at its end. The chain joins TRBV2 to TRBJ2-3; TRBD2 matches 7 bases. From germline, CDR1 is SNHLY and CDR2 FYNNEI. V trimming: 3 bases; J trimming: 0 bases; junction bases outside the gene matches: 9. The CDR3 contains 17 residues. CDR3 protein: CASSEETMRESTDTQYS. The CDR3 nucleotides are TGTGCCAGCAGTGAGGAGACAATGCGGGAGAGCACAGATACGCAGTATTCT.

This clonotype rates as medium-sized (0.01 to 0.1%). V and J are TRBV23-1 and TRBJ2-3; tentative D call: TRBD1 (6 bases). TRBV23-1 is noted as an ORF with a role that remains uncertain. This CDR3 has 14 amino acids. V gave up 5 bases and J gave up 2 bases, with 11 bases separating them. DNA for the CDR3: TGCGCCAGCAGTTCCGGGACACCCACAGATACGCAGTATTTT. Its translation is CASSSGTPTDTQYF.

Ten or more counts support this clonotype. The chain combines TRBV20-1 with TRBJ2-7; TRBD2 agrees at 9 bases. Germline V CDR1 and CDR2: DFQATT, SNEGSKA (reference sequence). The CDR3 totals 15 residues. Unmatched junction bases numbered 11, after V lost 1 base and J lost 7 bases. CDR3 sequence reads: CSARGPPSGAEEQYF. The DNA of the CDR3 is TGCAGTGCTAGAGGACCTCCTAGCGGGGCCGAGGAGCAGTACTTC.

The V and J genes are TRBV4-1 and TRBJ2-7; the match to TRBD2 covers 7 bases. The CDR3 contains 15 residues. From germline, CDR1 is MGHRA and CDR2 YSYEKL. The J segment lost 0 bases and the V segment lost 3 bases, leaving 5 bases of the junction unmatched. CDR3 amino acids: CASSHRSSGSYEQYF. CDR3 in DNA: TGCGCCAGCAGCCACCGCTCTAGCGGCTCCTACGAGCAGTACTTC.

This clonotype was seen repeatedly, ten times or more. V usage is TRBV12-3 or TRBV12-4 and J usage is TRBJ1-2; tentative D call: TRBD1 (5 bases). Trimming pared 6 bases from V and 8 bases from J, leaving 16 bases between. CDR3 length: 13 residues. CDR3 region: CASRAREVEGYTF. The CDR3 DNA reads TGTGCCAGCAGGGCCAGGGAGGTCGAAGGCTACACCTTC.

This clonotype was observed at least ten times. V and J are TRBV11-2 and TRBJ2-1, with 12 bases fitting TRBD2. The junction had 5 bases not matched to a gene; V was cut back by 5 bases and J by 3 bases. The CDR3 consists of 16 residues. CDR1 is SGHAT and CDR2 is FQNNGV in the germline V gene. CDR3 DNA: TGTGCCAGCAGCCCGGGGACTAGCGGGTACTACAATGAGCAGTTCTTC. Its protein product is CASSPGTSGYYNEQFF.

In regard to this clonotype: A clone one base away is much larger, so this may be a read error. The V gene is TRBV27, the J gene TRBJ1-1, with TRBD1 matching over 8 bases. The CDR3 spans 14 residues. Germline-derived CDR1 and CDR2 are MNHEY and SMNVEV (reference sequence). The CDR3 nucleotides read TGTGTCAGCAGTTGGCAGGGGGCGTTTACTGAAGCTTTCTTT. As protein: CVSSWQGAFTEAFF.

This clonotype was counted ten times or more. The rearrangement links TRBV20-1 to TRBJ1-1; D unclear. From germline, CDR1 is DFQATT and CDR2 SNEGSKA (reference sequence). Trimming removed 2 bases from V and 6 bases from J, with 13 bases in between. The length of the CDR3 is 13 residues. The chain's CDR3 is CSARSFGVAEAFF. DNA of the CDR3: TGCAGTGCTAGAAGCTTCGGGGTCGCTGAAGCTTTCTTT.

This clonotype was recorded many times. The gene calls are TRBV6-1 and TRBJ2-7; D is unresolved. Germline V CDR1 and CDR2: MNHNS, SASEGT. The V end lost 0 bases, the J end lost 2 bases, and 8 bases lay between the germline ends. The CDR3 has 14 residues. This CDR3 reads CASSEAPIPYEQYF. The CDR3 bases are TGTGCCAGCAGTGAAGCTCCAATTCCCTACGAGCAGTACTTC.

This clonotype was observed many times. The chain is built from TRBV20-1 and TRBJ1-2; TRBD1 matches at 9 bases. This CDR3 region has 15 residues. Germline assignment: CDR1 DFQATT and CDR2 SNEGSKA (reference sequence). J was trimmed by 6 bases and V by 0 bases; bases with no gene match: 8. CDR3 bases: TGCAGTGCTAGAGATCTGGGACAGGGAAGCAATGGCTACACCTTC. Translated: CSARDLGQGSNGYTF.

This clonotype has a handful of counts. V is TRBV4-1 and J is TRBJ1-1; D unresolved. CDR3 size: 13 residues. The V gene's germline CDR1 is MGHRA and CDR2 YSYEKL. V was clipped by 4 bases and J by 3 bases, with 9 bases between them. The CDR3 nucleotides read TGCGCCAGCAGCCCTTCACACGACACTGAAGCTTTCTTT. Amino acid sequence: CASSPSHDTEAFF.

Many counts were recorded for this clonotype. The chain recombines TRBV5-1 with TRBJ1-2; D remains ambiguous. The CDR3 is made up of 13 amino acids. Trimming took off 0 bases at V and 10 bases at J, with 13 bases between the two ends. Germline V gene data show CDR1 as SGHRS and CDR2 as YFSETQ. As DNA, the CDR3 is TGCGCCAGCAGCTTGGTTCACTCCATTGACTACACCTTC. This codes for CASSLVHSIDYTF.

This clonotype was seen at least ten times. This rearrangement joins TRBV7-9 to TRBJ2-5; the match to TRBD1 covers 7 bases. V lost 5 bases, J lost 0 bases, and 3 bases stayed unmatched. The CDR3 length is 14 residues. CDR1 SEHNR and CDR2 FQNEAQ come from the germline V gene (reference sequence). CDR3: CASSAQGNQETQYF. The CDR3 DNA is TGTGCCAGCAGCGCACAGGGGAACCAAGAGACCCAGTACTTC. Complete variable domain (other parts from reference TRBV7-9 and TRBJ2-5): DTGVSQNPRHKITKRGQNVTFRCDPISEHNRLYWYRQTLGQGPEFLTYFQNEAQLEKSRLLSDRFSAERPKGSFSTLEIQRTEQGDSAMYLCASSAQGNQETQYFGPGTRLLVL.

The chain links TRBV3-1 to TRBJ2-3; perhaps TRBD1 as D (5 bases). Trimming took off 4 bases at V and 1 base at J, with 12 bases between the two ends. This CDR3 is built from 15 residues. Germline CDR1 reads LGHDT; CDR2 reads YNNKEL (reference sequence). The CDR3 reads CASSPQVGGTDTQYF. The CDR3, as DNA: TGTGCCAGCAGCCCTCAGGTAGGGGGCACAGATACGCAGTATTTT.

There are many counts of this clonotype. J is TRBJ2-7 and V is TRBV6-2 or TRBV6-3; D unclear. The germline CDR1 and CDR2 sequences are MNHEY and SVGEGT. V dropped 0 bases and J dropped 4 bases, with 4 bases sitting between them. The CDR3 length is 12 residues. This CDR3 reads CASSYSRYEQYF. The CDR3 DNA reads as TGTGCCAGCAGTTACTCGCGGTACGAGCAGTACTTC.

This clonotype was counted only a few times. This may be a read error: a much more frequent sequence differs by one nucleotide. V is TRBV23-1 and J is TRBJ1-5, with D uncertain. TRBV23-1 is designated an ORF whose function remains uncertain. CDR3 length equals 13 residues. Trimming stripped 2 bases from V and 3 bases from J, with 5 bases between. CDR3 coding DNA: TGCGCCAGCAGTCAACCCCCCAATCAGCCCCAGCATTTT. Amino acids: CASSQPPNQPQHF.

The rearrangement joins TRBV19 to TRBJ1-2; no definite D call. This CDR3 is 13 amino acids long. Per germline, CDR1 LNHDA and CDR2 SQIVND (reference sequence). The V end was cut by 1 base, the J end by 8 bases, with 11 bases between. The CDR3: CASSIAGVEGYTF. The CDR3 DNA reads TGTGCCAGTAGTATAGCTGGGGTTGAAGGCTACACCTTC.

This clonotype has ten or more counts. The chain employs TRBV29-1 and TRBJ2-7, with D possibly matching TRBD2 (5 bases). The V gene's germline CDR1 is SQVTM and CDR2 ANQGSEA. This CDR3 is 15 amino acids long. Trimming took 0 bases from V and 5 from J, leaving 17 bases between them. The CDR3 loop is CSVEEVSEVGDEQYF. CDR3 nucleotide sequence: TGCAGCGTTGAAGAGGTTTCCGAGGTCGGGGACGAGCAGTACTTC.